Below are 19 T cell receptor beta chains sequenced from a single sample in a study of beta chain features in type 1 diabetes. Since all of the isolated RNA was reverse transcribed, expressed TCRB transcripts were what got sequenced. Sequencing was performed with immunoSEQ multiplex PCR; in TCRdb, only in-frame clones are kept and a portion is missing. The sample has 300,000 or so clones; 8% are singletons. Sequenced: central memory CD4+ T cells from blood. These receptors were taken from a woman in her late teens or twenties in good health.

Remarks on this clone: Within the sample, other DNA sequences also encode this same CDR3. This sequence joins TRBV18 and TRBJ2-2; no reliable D call. CDR3 length equals 14 residues. Between the trimmed V and J ends, which lost 2 bases and 0 bases, there was a span of 4 bases. Germline CDR1 KGHSH, CDR2 LQKENI. CDR3 DNA: TGTGCCAGCTCACCAGCGACGAACACCGGGGAGCTGTTTTTT. It is translated as CASSPATNTGELFF.

This clone was found many times. The chain carries TRBV18 and TRBJ2-3; the D is unclear. V dropped 8 bases and J dropped 0 bases, with 9 bases sitting between them. Germline V gene data show CDR1 as KGHSH and CDR2 as LQKENI. There are 13 residues in the CDR3. Written as DNA, the CDR3 is TGTGCCAGCACCGGCCATAGCACAGATACGCAGTATTTT. Translation: CASTGHSTDTQYF. Drawing the rest from reference TRBV18 and TRBJ2-3, the complete variable domain is NAGVMQNPRHLVRRRGQEARLRCSPMKGHSHVYWYRQLPEEGLKFMVYLQKENIIDESGMPKERFSAEFPKEGPSILRIQQVVRGDSAAYFCASTGHSTDTQYFGPGTRLTVL.

The chain uses TRBV7-2 and TRBJ1-1; no clear D. Germline values: CDR1 SGHTA, CDR2 FQGNSA. Trimming removed 2 bases from V and 7 bases from J, with 8 bases in between. The length of the CDR3 is 12 residues. Here the CDR3 reads CASSLSGSEAFF. The CDR3 region has the DNA TGTGCCAGCAGCTTATCCGGGAGTGAAGCTTTCTTT.

This clone has more than one count but fewer than ten. The chain links TRBV19 to TRBJ2-3; TRBD1 aligns across 9 bases. V dropped 4 bases and J dropped 2; count of bases not matched to a gene: 1. This CDR3 has 14 amino acids. Germline V gives CDR1 LNHDA, CDR2 SQIVND (reference sequence). CDR3 nucleotide sequence: TGTGCCAGTAGTACACAGGGGGCCACAGATACGCAGTATTTT. Its translation: CASSTQGATDTQYF.

This clone has at least ten counts. The V gene is TRBV11-2, the J gene TRBJ2-7; D is undetermined. Germline assignment: CDR1 SGHAT and CDR2 FQNNGV. Trimming took off 5 bases at V and 7 bases at J, with 9 bases between the two ends. The CDR3 totals 11 residues. DNA for the CDR3: TGTGCCAGCAGCCTTATGGGAGAGCAGTACTTC. It specifies CASSLMGEQYF.

The chain links TRBV4-1 to TRBJ1-4; tentative D call: TRBD1 (5 bases). Germline assignment: CDR1 MGHRA and CDR2 YSYEKL. The CDR3 has 16 residues. The V end was cut by 0 bases, the J end by 7 bases, with 15 bases between. CDR3 amino acids: CASSQDVGRVFEKLFF. The CDR3 DNA reads as TGCGCCAGCAGCCAAGATGTTGGCAGGGTGTTTGAAAAACTGTTTTTT.

The table lists this clone with a few counts. The V call is TRBV4-3, the J call TRBJ2-4; D unresolved. The CDR3 totals 14 residues. V gave up 0 bases and J gave up 5 bases, with 8 bases separating them. Germline V gives CDR1 LGHNA, CDR2 YSLEER. The CDR3 here is CASSQDTVQNIQYF. The CDR3 nucleotides are TGCGCCAGCAGCCAAGATACAGTACAAAACATTCAGTACTTC.

The rearrangement joins TRBV7-2 to TRBJ1-2; the match to TRBD1 covers 9 bases. CDR3 length: 14 residues. The germline V gene has CDR1 SGHTA and CDR2 FQGNSA. With 4 bases clipped from V and 5 bases from J, the junction kept 5 bases outside the gene matches. As DNA, the CDR3 is TGTGCCAGCAGCTCCCGGACAGGGGAGTATGGCTACACCTTC. Encoded protein: CASSSRTGEYGYTF.

This chain links TRBV6-1 with TRBJ1-1; D not certain. CDR3 length: 15 residues. CDR1 MNHNS and CDR2 SASEGT come from the germline V gene. V lost 6 bases and J 0 bases, leaving 14 bases between the germline ends. DNA of the CDR3: TGTGCCAGCAGAGACGCGTCCCGATTGAACACTGAAGCTTTCTTT. It encodes CASRDASRLNTEAFF.

This clone showed up many times. J is TRBJ2-7 and V is TRBV28, with TRBD2 matching over 9 bases. CDR1 and CDR2 (germline): MDHEN, SYDVKM. This CDR3 is 15 amino acids long. Trimming at V came to 6 bases and at J to 0 bases, leaving 6 bases not matched to a gene. The chain's CDR3 is CASRMGLAISYEQYF. The CDR3, as DNA: TGTGCCAGCAGGATGGGACTAGCAATCTCCTACGAGCAGTACTTC.

This clone was picked up a small number of times. The chain has TRBV5-1 and TRBJ2-7; no reliable D call. Germline values: CDR1 SGHRS, CDR2 YFSETQ. This CDR3 spans 13 amino acids. Trimming took 1 base from V and 9 from J, leaving 14 bases between them. As DNA, the CDR3 is TGCGCCAGCAGCTTGCAACTGAACGGAGTGCAGTACTTC. It yields the protein CASSLQLNGVQYF.

In its sample, this clone was seen a few times. The V and J genes are TRBV19 and TRBJ2-1, with D hard to call. The V gene lost 7 bases and the J gene lost 8 bases, with 9 bases spanning the gap. This CDR3 region has 11 residues. The germline V gene encodes CDR1 LNHDA and CDR2 SQIVND (reference sequence). The CDR3 DNA follows: TGTGCCAGTACCATTGAGCATGAGCAGTTCTTC. Protein sequence: CASTIEHEQFF.

This rearrangement joins TRBV7-2 to TRBJ1-5; maybe TRBD1 (5 bases). Germline assignment: CDR1 SGHTA and CDR2 FQGNSA. The CDR3 is 15 amino acids. Trimming took 1 base from V and 1 from J, leaving 8 bases between them. The DNA for the CDR3 is TGTGCCAGCAGCTTAGACAGGAGGAGCAATCAGCCCCAGCATTTT. Protein: CASSLDRRSNQPQHF.

This clone was counted at least ten times. The chain combines TRBV4-2 with TRBJ1-1; 8 bases line up with TRBD1. The germline gives CDR1 LGHNA, CDR2 YNFKEQ. The CDR3 consists of 16 residues. The trim removed 2 bases at V and 0 bases at J, leaving 5 bases unmatched. The CDR3 protein is CASSQPRTGMNTEAFF. CDR3 DNA sequence: TGTGCCAGCAGCCAACCCAGGACAGGGATGAACACTGAAGCTTTCTTT.

The V gene is TRBV6-5, the J gene TRBJ1-4; the D gene is possibly TRBD1 (5 bases). V lost 0 bases and J 3 bases, leaving 8 bases between the germline ends. The germline CDR1 and CDR2 sequences are MNHEY and SVGAGI. This CDR3 is 15 amino acids long. The CDR3, as DNA: TGTGCCAGCAGTTACTCGACAGCCTCTAATGAAAAACTGTTTTTT. Translating gives CASSYSTASNEKLFF.

This chain joins TRBV5-1 and TRBJ2-3, with TRBD1 matching over 9 bases. The CDR3 totals 15 residues. Per germline, CDR1 SGHRS and CDR2 YFSETQ. Trimming removed 1 base from V and 1 base from J; junction bases left unmatched: 1. The CDR3 DNA is TGCGCCAGCAGCTTGACAGGGGGCCGCACAGATACGCAGTATTTT. This encodes CASSLTGGRTDTQYF.

The CDR3 sequence: CATSRNRATGELFF. For the CDR3, the DNA is TGTGCCACCAGCAGAAACAGGGCCACCGGGGAGCTGTTTTTT. The genes are TRBV15 and TRBJ2-2; tentatively, D is TRBD1 (6 bases). Germline assignment: CDR1 LNHNV and CDR2 YYDKDF (reference sequence). There are 14 residues in the CDR3. V was trimmed by 2 bases and J by 4 bases, leaving 8 bases between them.

This clone was found a few times. The chain links TRBV19 to TRBJ2-1; D gene uncertain. Trimming removed 1 base at V and 8 bases at J, with 12 bases between. Germline assignment: CDR1 LNHDA and CDR2 SQIVND (reference sequence). This CDR3 has 14 residues. This CDR3 is CASSIGGLVHEQFF. The CDR3 DNA sequence: TGTGCCAGTAGTATAGGAGGTCTAGTCCATGAGCAGTTCTTC.

This clone was counted between two and nine times. This chain connects TRBV7-2 to TRBJ1-3; 7 nucleotides agree with TRBD1. This CDR3 has 15 residues. Germline CDR1 and CDR2: SGHTA and FQGNSA. With 6 bases clipped from V and 4 bases from J, the junction kept 9 bases outside the gene matches. CDR3 DNA sequence: TGTGCCAGCAGACCACAGGGGTTAGGAGGAAACACCATATATTTT. This gives the protein CASRPQGLGGNTIYF.